The clone carrying this T cell receptor beta chain was seen ten or more times. Ophthalmopathy in the donors was of moderate-to-severe activity, with CAS ≥3, NOSPECS ≥4 and duration under 3 months. The sample is drawn from a study of Graves' ophthalmopathy and Graves' hyperthyroidism. Germline assignment: CDR1 SGHAT and CDR2 FQNNGV. J lost 6 bases, V lost 4 bases, and 8 bases had no gene match. The CDR3 loop spans 16 amino acids. Researchers took RNA transcripts and amplified TCR beta CDR3 regions from them. An opening RT-PCR round employed HTBI primers and preceded a second-round multiplex PCR. One entry per CDR3 protein, called by TCRdb with MiXCR from the multiplex PCR reads. The table lists some 160,000 distinct CDR3 sequences, around two fifths of them singletons.

This clonotype was obtained from a man in his thirties or forties with Graves' ophthalmopathy. This chain links TRBV11-2 with TRBJ1-5; 11 bases match TRBD1. Source material: peripheral blood. The chain's CDR3 is CASSSPLGQGAQPQHF. DNA of the CDR3: TGTGCCAGCAGCTCACCTCTCGGACAGGGGGCTCAGCCCCAGCATTTT.